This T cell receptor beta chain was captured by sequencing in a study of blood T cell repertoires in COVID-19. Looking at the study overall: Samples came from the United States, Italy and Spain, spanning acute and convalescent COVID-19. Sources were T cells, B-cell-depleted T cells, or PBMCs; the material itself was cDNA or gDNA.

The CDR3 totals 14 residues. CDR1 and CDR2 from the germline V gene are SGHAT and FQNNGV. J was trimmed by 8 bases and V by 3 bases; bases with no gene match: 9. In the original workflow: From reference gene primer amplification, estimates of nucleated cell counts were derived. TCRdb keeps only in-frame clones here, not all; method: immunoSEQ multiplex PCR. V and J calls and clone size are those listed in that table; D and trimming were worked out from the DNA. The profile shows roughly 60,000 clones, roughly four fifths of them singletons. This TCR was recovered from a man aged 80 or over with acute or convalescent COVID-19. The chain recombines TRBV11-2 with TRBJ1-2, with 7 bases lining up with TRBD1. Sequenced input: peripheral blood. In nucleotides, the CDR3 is TGTGCCAGCAGCTTGGGACAGACTTCACCCGGCTACACCTTC. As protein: CASSLGQTSPGYTF.